The T cell receptor beta chain described here comes from a study of siplizumab effects on memory and regulatory T cells. Study-wide points: Relative to controls at roughly 28%, mappable alloreactive CD4+ clones exhibited a mean Treg-derived proportion of roughly 69% with siplizumab. Naive-or-memory phenotypes were unassignable for roughly 80-96% of proliferating CD4+ or CD8+ clones.

Clones were read by immunoSEQ multiplex PCR, and TCRdb kept only the in-frame ones, dropping some. Of about 27,000 clones in the sample, around 83% were seen once. This clone showed up just a few times. As yet, its antigen is unknown. CDR1 MNHEY and CDR2 SVGAGI come from the germline V gene. The CDR3 has 13 amino acids. Trimming cost V 6 bases and J 9 bases, with 15 bases left between them. This receptor was obtained from a human donor in good health. The chain employs TRBV6-5 and TRBJ1-3, with D possibly TRBD1 on 6 matching bases. Sequenced input: memory CD4+ T cells sorted from blood. CDR3 residues: CASRPQGRSTIYF. The DNA for the CDR3 is TGTGCCAGCAGGCCCCAGGGGAGGAGCACCATATATTTT.